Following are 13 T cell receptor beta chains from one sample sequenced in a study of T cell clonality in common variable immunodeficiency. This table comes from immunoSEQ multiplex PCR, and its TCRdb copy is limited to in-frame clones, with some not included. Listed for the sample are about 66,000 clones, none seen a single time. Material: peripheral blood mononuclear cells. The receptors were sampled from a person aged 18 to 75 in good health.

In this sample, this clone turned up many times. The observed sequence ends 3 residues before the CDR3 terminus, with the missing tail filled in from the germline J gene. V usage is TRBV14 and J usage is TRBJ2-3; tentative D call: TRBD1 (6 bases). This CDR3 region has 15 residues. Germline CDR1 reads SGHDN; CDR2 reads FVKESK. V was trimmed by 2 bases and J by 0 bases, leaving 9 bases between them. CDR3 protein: CASSQYGTSTDTQYF. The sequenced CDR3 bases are TGTGCCAGCAGCCAATACGGGACAAGCACAGATACG.

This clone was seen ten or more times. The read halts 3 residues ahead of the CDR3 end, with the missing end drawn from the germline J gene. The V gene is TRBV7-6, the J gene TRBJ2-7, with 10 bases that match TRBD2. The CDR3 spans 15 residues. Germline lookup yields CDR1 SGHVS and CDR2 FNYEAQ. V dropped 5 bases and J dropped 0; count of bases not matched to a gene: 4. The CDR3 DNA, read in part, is TGTGCCAGCAGCCCCGGGACTAGCGACTCCTACGAG. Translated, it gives CASSPGTSDSYE. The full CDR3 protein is CASSPGTSDSYEQYF.

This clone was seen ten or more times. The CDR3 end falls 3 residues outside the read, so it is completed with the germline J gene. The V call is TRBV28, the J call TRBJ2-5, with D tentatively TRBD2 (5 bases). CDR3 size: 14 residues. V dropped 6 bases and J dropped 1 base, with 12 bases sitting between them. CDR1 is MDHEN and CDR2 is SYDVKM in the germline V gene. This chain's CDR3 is CASRLSGVQETQYF. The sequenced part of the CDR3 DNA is TGTGCCAGCAGGCTGTCCGGGGTCCAAGAGACC. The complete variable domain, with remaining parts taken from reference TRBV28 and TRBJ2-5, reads DVKVTQSSRYLVKRTGEKVFLECVQDMDHENMFWYRQDPGLGLRLIYFSYDVKMKEKGDIPEGYSVSREKKERFSLILESASTNQTSMYLCASRLSGVQETQYFGPGTRLLVL.

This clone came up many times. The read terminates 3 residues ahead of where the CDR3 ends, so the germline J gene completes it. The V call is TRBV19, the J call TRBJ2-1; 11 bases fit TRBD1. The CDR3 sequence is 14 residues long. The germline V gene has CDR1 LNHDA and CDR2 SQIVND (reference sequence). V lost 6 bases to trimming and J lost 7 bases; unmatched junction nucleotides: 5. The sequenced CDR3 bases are TGTGCCAGTAGCCGGGACAGGGGGATGAATGAG. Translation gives CASSRDRGMNE. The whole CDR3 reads CASSRDRGMNEQFF. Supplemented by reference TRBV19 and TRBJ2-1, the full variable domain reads DGGITQSPKYLFRKEGQNVTLSCEQNLNHDAMYWYRQDPGQGLRLIYYSQIVNDFQKGDIAEGYSVSREKKESFPLTVTSAQKNPTAFYLCASSRDRGMNEQFFGPGTRLTVL.

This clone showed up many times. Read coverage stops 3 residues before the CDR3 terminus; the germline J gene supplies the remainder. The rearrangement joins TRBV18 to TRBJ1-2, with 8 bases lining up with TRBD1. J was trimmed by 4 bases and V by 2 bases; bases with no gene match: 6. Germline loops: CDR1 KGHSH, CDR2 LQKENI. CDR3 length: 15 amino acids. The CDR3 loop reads CASSPMQGAPYGYTF. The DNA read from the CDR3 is TGTGCCAGCTCACCAATGCAGGGGGCACCCTATGGC.

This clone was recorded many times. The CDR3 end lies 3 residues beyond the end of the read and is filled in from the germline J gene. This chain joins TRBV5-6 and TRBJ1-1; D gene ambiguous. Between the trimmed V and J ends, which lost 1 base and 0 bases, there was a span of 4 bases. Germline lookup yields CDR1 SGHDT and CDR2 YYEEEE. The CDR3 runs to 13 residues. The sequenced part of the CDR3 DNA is TGTGCCAGCAGCTTGTTATTGAACACTGAA. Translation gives CASSLLLNTE. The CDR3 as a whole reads CASSLLLNTEAFF.

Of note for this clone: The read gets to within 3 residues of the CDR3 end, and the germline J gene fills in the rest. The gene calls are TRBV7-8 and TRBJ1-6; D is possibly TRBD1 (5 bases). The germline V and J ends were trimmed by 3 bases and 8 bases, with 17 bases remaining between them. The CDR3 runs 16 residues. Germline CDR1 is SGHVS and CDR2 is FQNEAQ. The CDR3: CASSFGHPSSDSPLHF. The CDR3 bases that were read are TGTGCCAGCAGCTTTGGACACCCGTCCTCGGATTCACCC.

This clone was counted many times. The CDR3 DNA, read in part, is TGTGCCAGCAGCTTAGGTAGCGGGAGGGACTACGAG. This encodes CASSLGSGRDYE. The whole CDR3 sequence is CASSLGSGRDYEQYF. V is TRBV11-3 and J is TRBJ2-7; 11 bases fit TRBD2. The read is 3 residues too short to cover the CDR3 end, so that end is filled in from the germline J gene. CDR3 length: 15 amino acids. V shed 1 base, J shed 3 bases, and the junction held 2 bases outside the gene matches. The germline gives CDR1 SGHNT, CDR2 YENEEA.

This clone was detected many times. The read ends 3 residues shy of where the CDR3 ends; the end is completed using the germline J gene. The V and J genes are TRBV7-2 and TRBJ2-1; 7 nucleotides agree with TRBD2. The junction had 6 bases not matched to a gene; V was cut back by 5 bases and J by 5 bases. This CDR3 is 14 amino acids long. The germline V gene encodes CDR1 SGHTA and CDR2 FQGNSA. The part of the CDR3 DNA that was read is TGTGCCAGCAGCAGGTCTAGCGGTCACAATGAG. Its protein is CASSRSSGHNE. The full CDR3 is CASSRSSGHNEQFF.

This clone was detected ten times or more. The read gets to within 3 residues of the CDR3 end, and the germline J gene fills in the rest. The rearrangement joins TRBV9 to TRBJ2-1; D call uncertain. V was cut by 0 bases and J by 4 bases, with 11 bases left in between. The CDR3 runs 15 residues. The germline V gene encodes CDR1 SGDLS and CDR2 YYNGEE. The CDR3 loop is CASSVAFGGYNEQFF. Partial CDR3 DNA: TGTGCCAGCAGCGTAGCTTTCGGCGGTTACAATGAG.

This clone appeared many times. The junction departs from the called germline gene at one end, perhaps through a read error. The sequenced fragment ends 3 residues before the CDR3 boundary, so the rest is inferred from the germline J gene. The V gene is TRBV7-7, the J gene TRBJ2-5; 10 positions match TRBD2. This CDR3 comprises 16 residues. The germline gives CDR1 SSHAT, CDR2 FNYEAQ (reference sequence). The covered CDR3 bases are TGTGCTAGCAGCCCAGAGCGGGAGGGCCTTTGGGAGACC. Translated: CASSPEREGLWET. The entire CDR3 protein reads CASSPEREGLWETQYF. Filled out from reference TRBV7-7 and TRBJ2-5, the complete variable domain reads GAGVSQSPRYKVTKRGQDVTLRCDPISSHATLYWYQQALGQGPEFLTYFNYEAQPDKSGLPSDRFSAERPEGSISTLTIQRTEQRDSAMYRCASSPEREGLWETQYFGPGTRLLVL.

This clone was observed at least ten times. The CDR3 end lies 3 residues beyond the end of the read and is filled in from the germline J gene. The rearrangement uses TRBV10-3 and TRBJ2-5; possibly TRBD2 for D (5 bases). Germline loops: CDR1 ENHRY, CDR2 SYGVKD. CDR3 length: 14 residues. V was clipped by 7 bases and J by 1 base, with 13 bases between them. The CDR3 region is CAINRAGFQETQYF. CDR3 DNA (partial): TGTGCCATCAATCGTGCGGGCTTCCAAGAGACC.

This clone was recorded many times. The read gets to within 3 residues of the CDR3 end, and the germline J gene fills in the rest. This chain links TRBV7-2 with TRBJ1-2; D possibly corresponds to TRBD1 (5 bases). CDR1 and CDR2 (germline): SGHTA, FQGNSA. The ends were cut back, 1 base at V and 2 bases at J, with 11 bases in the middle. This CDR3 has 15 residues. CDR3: CASSLVAEGNYGYTF. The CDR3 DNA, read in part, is TGTGCCAGCAGCTTAGTGGCAGAGGGGAACTATGGC.